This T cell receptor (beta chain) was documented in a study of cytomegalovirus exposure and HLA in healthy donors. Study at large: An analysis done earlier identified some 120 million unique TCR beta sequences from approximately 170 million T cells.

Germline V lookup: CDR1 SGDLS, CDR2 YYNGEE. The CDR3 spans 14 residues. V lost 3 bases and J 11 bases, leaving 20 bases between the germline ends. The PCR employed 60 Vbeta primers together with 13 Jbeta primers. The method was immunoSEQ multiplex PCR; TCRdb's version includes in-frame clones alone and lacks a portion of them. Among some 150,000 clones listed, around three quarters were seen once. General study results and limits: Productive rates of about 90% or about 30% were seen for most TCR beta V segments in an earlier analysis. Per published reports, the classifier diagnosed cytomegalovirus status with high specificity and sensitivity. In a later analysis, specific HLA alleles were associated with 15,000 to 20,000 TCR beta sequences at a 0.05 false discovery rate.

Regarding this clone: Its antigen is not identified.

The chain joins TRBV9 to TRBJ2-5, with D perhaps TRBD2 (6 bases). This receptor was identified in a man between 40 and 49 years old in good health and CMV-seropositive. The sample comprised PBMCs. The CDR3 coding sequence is TGTGCCAGCAGCGCCGCCGGGGACTCTCTCGGGCAGTACTTC. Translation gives CASSAAGDSLGQYF.